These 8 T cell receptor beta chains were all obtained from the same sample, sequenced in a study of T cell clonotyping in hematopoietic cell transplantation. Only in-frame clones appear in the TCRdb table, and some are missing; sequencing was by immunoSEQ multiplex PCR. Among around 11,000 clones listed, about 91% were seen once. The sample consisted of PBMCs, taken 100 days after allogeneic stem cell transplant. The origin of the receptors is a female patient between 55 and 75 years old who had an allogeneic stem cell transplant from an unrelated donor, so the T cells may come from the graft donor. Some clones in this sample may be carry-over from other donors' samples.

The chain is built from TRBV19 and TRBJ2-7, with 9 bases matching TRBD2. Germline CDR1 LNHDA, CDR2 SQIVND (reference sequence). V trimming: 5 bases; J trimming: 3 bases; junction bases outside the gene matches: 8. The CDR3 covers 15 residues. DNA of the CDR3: TGTGCCAGTAGTTCCCCGGGACTAGCAATCTACGAGCAGTACTTC. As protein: CASSSPGLAIYEQYF.

Here the CDR3 DNA reads TGCAGCGTTGGGGGGGGCTCCTACGAGCAGTACTTC. Its translation is CSVGGGSYEQYF. The chain employs TRBV29-1 and TRBJ2-7, with 7 bases aligning to TRBD2. Looked up from germline, CDR1 is SQVTM and CDR2 is ANQGSEA. V was clipped by 4 bases and J by 0 bases; unmatched bases: 0. The CDR3 covers 12 residues.

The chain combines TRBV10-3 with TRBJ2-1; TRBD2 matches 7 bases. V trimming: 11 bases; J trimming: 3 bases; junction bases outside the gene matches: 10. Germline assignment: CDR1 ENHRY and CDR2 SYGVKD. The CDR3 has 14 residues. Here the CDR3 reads CASRGSGDYNEQFF. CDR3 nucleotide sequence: TGTGCCTCACGAGGGAGCGGGGACTACAATGAGCAGTTCTTC.

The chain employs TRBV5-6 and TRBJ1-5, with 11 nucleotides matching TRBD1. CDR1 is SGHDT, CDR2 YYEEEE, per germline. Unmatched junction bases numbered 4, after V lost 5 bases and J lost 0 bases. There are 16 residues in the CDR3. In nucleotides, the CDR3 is TGTGCCAGCAGTTGGACAGGGGGCCATAGCAATCAGCCCCAGCATTTT. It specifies CASSWTGGHSNQPQHF. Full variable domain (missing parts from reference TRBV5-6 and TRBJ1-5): DAGVTQSPTHLIKTRGQQVTLRCSPKSGHDTVSWYQQALGQGPQFIFQYYEEEERQRGNFPDRFSGHQFPNYSSELNVNALLLGDSALYLCASSWTGGHSNQPQHFGDGTRLSIL.

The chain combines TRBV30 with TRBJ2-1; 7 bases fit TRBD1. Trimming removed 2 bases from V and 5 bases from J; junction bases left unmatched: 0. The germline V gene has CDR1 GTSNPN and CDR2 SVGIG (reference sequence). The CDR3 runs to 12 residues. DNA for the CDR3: TGTGCCTGGAGTAGGGGGCACAATGAGCAGTTCTTC. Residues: CAWSRGHNEQFF.

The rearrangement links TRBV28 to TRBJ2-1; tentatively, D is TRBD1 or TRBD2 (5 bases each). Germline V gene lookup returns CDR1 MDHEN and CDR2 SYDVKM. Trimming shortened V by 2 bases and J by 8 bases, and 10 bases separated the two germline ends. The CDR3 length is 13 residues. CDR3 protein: CASSLDWGHEQFF. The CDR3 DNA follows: TGTGCCAGCAGTTTAGACTGGGGACATGAGCAGTTCTTC.

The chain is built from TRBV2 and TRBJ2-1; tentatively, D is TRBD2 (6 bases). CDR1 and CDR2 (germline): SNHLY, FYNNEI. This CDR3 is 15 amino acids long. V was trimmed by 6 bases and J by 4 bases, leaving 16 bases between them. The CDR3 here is CASRDGSSRYNEQFF. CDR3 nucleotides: TGTGCCAGCAGGGACGGGAGTAGTAGGTACAATGAGCAGTTCTTC.

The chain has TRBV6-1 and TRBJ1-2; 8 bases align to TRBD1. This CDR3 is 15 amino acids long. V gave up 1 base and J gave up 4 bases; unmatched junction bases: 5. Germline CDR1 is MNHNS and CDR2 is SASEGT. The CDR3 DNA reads TGTGCCAGCAGTGAAGTGGGGACAGGACTCTATGGCTACACCTTC. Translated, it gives CASSEVGTGLYGYTF.